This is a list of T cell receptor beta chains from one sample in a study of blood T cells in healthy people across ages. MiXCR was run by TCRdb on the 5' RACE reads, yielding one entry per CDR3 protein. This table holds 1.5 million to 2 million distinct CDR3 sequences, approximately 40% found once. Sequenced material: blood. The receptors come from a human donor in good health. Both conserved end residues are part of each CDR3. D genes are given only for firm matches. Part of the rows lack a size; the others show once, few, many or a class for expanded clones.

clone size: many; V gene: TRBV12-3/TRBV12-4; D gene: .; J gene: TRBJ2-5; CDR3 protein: CASSLRLGETQYF; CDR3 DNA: TGTGCCAGCAGTTTACGACTGGGAGAGACCCAGTACTTC
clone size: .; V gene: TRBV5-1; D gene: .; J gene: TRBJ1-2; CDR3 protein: CASSLTGWGGYTF; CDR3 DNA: TGCGCCAGCAGCTTAACGGGATGGGGTGGCTACACCTTC
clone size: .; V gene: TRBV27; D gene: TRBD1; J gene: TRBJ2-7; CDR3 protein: CASSFNRGSEQYF; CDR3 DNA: TGTGCCAGCAGTTTTAACAGGGGATCCGAGCAGTACTTC
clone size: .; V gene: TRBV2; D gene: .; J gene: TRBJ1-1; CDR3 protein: CASSVVGFFEIMNTEAFF; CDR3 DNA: TGTGCCAGCAGTGTTGTCGGTTTTTTTGAAATTATGAACACTGAAGCTTTCTTT
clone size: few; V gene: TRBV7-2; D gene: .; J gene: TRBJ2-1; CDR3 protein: CASSSPWGPYNEQFF; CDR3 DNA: TGTGCCAGCAGCTCCCCGTGGGGTCCCTACAATGAGCAGTTCTTC
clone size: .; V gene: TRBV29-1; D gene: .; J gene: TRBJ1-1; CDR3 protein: CSVVEGGAFF; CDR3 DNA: TGCAGCGTTGTTGAGGGGGGAGCTTTCTTT
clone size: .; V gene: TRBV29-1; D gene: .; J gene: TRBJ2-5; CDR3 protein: CSGTYQETQYF; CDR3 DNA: TGCAGCGGGACTTACCAAGAGACCCAGTACTTC
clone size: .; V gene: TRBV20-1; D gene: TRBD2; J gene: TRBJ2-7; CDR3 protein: CSARSSSGGTYEQYF; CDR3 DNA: TGCAGTGCTAGAAGTTCTAGCGGGGGGACCTACGAGCAGTACTTC
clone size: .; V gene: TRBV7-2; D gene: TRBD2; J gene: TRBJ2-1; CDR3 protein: CASSLGLAGFGFF; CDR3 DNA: TGTGCCAGCAGCTTGGGACTAGCGGGGTTTGGGTTCTTC
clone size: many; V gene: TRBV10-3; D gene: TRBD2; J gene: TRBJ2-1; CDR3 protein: CAISRLAGDNEQFF; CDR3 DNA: TGTGCCATCAGCAGACTAGCCGGGGACAATGAGCAGTTCTTC
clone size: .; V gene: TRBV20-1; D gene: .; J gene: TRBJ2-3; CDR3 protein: CSARDPRFTDTQYF; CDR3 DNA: TGCAGTGCTAGAGATCCCAGGTTCACAGATACGCAGTATTTT
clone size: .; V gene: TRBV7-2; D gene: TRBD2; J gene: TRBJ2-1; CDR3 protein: CASSPSGGAYEQFF; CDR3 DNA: TGTGCCAGCAGCCCCAGCGGGGGGGCTTATGAGCAGTTCTTC
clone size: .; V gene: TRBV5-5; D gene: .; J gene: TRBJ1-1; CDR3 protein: CASTRAGANTEAFF; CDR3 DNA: TGTGCCAGCACCCGCGCAGGCGCGAACACTGAAGCTTTCTTT
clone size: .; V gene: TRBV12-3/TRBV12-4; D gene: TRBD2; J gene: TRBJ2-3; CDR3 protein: CASSSYGTSGPDTQYF; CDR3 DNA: TGTGCCAGCAGTTCTTACGGGACTAGCGGGCCAGATACGCAGTATTTT
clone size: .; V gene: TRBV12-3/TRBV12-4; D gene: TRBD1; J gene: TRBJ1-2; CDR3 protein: CASSTSGGQDYGYTF; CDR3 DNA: TGTGCCAGCAGCACATCAGGGGGACAGGACTATGGCTACACCTTC
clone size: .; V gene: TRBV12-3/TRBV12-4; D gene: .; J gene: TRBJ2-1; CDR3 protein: CASSLSWGSYNEQFF; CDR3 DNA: TGTGCCAGCAGTTTGAGCTGGGGCTCCTACAATGAGCAGTTCTTC
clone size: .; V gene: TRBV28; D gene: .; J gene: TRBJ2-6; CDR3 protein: CASSIPTGTGANVLTF; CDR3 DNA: TGTGCCAGCAGTATTCCTACGGGGACTGGGGCCAACGTCCTGACTTTC
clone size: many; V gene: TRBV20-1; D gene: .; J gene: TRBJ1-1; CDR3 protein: CSARLTGDSNTEAFF; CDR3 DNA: TGCAGTGCTAGGTTGACGGGGGATTCGAACACTGAAGCTTTCTTT
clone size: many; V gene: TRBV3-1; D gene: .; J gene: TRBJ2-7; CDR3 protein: CASSRGREQYF; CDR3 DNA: TGTGCCAGCAGCCGGGGTCGCGAGCAGTACTTC
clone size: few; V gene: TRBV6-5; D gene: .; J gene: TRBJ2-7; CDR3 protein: CASTTGREGYEQYF; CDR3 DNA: TGTGCCAGCACCACAGGGAGGGAAGGCTACGAGCAGTACTTC
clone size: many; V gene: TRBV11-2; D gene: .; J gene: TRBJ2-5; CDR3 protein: CASSPLAGAGETQYF; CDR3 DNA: TGTGCCAGCAGTCCTTTGGCGGGGGCGGGAGAGACCCAGTACTTC
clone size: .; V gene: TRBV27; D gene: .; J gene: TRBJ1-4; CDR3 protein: CASSLIRPGNEKLFF; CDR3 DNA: TGTGCCAGCAGTTTGATAAGGCCAGGAAATGAAAAACTGTTTTTT
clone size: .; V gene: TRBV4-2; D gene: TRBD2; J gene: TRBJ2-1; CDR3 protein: CASSQELAGTGNEQFF; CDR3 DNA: TGTGCCAGCAGCCAAGAACTAGCGGGGACCGGCAATGAGCAGTTCTTC